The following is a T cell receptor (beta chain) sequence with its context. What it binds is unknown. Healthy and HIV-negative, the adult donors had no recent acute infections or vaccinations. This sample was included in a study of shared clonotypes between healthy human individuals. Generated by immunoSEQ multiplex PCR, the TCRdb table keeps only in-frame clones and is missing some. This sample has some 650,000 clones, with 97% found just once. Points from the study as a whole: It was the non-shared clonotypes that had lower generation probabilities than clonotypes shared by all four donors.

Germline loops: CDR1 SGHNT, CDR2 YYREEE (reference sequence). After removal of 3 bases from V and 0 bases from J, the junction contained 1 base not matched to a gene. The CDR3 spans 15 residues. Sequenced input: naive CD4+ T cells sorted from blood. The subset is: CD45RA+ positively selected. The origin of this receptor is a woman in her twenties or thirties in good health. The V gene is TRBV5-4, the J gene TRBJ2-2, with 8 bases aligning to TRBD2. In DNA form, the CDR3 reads TGTGCCAGCAGCTATAGCGGGACGAACACCGGGGAGCTGTTTTTT. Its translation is CASSYSGTNTGELFF. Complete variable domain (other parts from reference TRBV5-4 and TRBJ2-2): ETGVTQSPTHLIKTRGQQVTLRCSSQSGHNTVSWYQQALGQGPQFIFQYYREEENGRGNFPPRFSGLQFPNYSSELNVNALELDDSALYLCASSYSGTNTGELFFGEGSRLTVL.